These 8 T cell receptor beta chains were all obtained from the same sample, sequenced in a study of control samples from healthy donors and cancer patients. Profiling relied on immunoSEQ multiplex PCR, and the TCRdb table lists in-frame clones only, not all of them. The table includes about 160,000 clones, over 85% detected once. Material for sequencing was blood. All receptors come from a woman aged 60 to 75 in good health.

The chain uses TRBV5-1 and TRBJ1-1, with D maybe TRBD1 (5 bases). CDR3 length equals 16 residues. Germline V gene data show CDR1 as SGHRS and CDR2 as YFSETQ. V dropped 4 bases and J dropped 0 bases, with 16 bases sitting between them. The CDR3 DNA reads as TGCGCCAGCAGCCACAGAGGGGTTGCAATGAACACTGAAGCTTTCTTT. Amino acid sequence: CASSHRGVAMNTEAFF.

The CDR3 DNA follows: TGTGCCAGCAGTTACGTCGGCGGAGCACAAGAGACCCAGTACTTC. Translated: CASSYVGGAQETQYF. The V call is TRBV6-2 or TRBV6-3, the J call TRBJ2-5; no reliable D call. Trimming took off 2 bases at V and 2 bases at J, with 12 bases between the two ends. This CDR3 spans 15 amino acids. CDR1 and CDR2 (germline): MNHEY, SVGEGT.

The chain couples TRBV27 to TRBJ2-7; 11 nucleotides match TRBD1. The CDR3 covers 15 residues. V lost 4 bases to trimming and J lost 4 bases; unmatched junction nucleotides: 6. CDR1 and CDR2 from the germline V gene are MNHEY and SMNVEV (reference sequence). CDR3 bases: TGTGCCAGCAGTTCTGGCGGGACAGGGGGATACGAGCAGTACTTC. As protein: CASSSGGTGGYEQYF.

The gene calls are TRBV12-1 and TRBJ1-4; the table gives TRBD1 as D, unverified against the DNA. TRBV12-1 is a recognized pseudogene. The length of the CDR3 is 17 residues. CDR3 bases: TGTGCCAGCAGCTTTGCGGGGGCAAGGGCAACTAATGAAAAACTGTTTTTT. This gives the protein CASSFAGARATNEKLFF.

The J gene is TRBJ1-2, the V gene TRBV4-3, with unresolved D. CDR3 size: 15 residues. The ends were cut back, 0 bases at V and 4 bases at J, with 12 bases in the middle. In germline, CDR1 is LGHNA, CDR2 YSLEER. The CDR3 DNA reads as TGCGCCAGCAGCCAAGACATCGCACAGAGCTATGGCTACACCTTC. Amino acids: CASSQDIAQSYGYTF.

For this clone: Its ends do not fully match the called genes, so a read error is possible. This chain joins TRBV10-3 and TRBJ1-1; no clear D gene. Germline CDR1 reads ENHRY; CDR2 reads SYGVKD. CDR3 length equals 13 residues. CDR3 amino acids: CAISGNSDTEAFF. Here the CDR3 DNA reads TGTGCCATCAGTGGGAACAGTGACACCGAAGCTTTCTTT.

J is TRBJ1-5 and V is TRBV28; maybe TRBD1 (6 bases). V gave up 11 bases and J gave up 2 bases, with 16 bases separating them. Germline values: CDR1 MDHEN, CDR2 SYDVKM. CDR3 length: 14 amino acids. The CDR3 region has the DNA TGTGCCGGGTCCGGGACATACCGCAATCAGCCCCAGCATTTT. As protein: CAGSGTYRNQPQHF.

The gene calls are TRBV11-2 and TRBJ1-1; D is unclear. The CDR3 covers 16 residues. CDR1 and CDR2 (germline): SGHAT, FQNNGV. Trimming cost V 5 bases and J 1 base, with 17 bases left between them. The CDR3 spells CASSVPGGVSNTEAFF. CDR3 DNA: TGTGCCAGCAGCGTCCCGGGCGGGGTGTCGAACACTGAAGCTTTCTTT.